This T cell receptor beta chain stems from a study of shared clonotypes between healthy human individuals. This CDR3 spans 13 amino acids. Germline V CDR1 and CDR2: MNHEY, SMNVEV (reference sequence). V lost 5 bases and J 6 bases, leaving 11 bases between the germline ends. In the naive CD8 group, cells lacked CD45RO and were positively selected for CCR7, so terminally differentiated effector memory CD45RA+ cells were left out. Profiling relied on immunoSEQ multiplex PCR, and the TCRdb table lists in-frame clones only, not all of them. The sample contains 1.5 million to 2.5 million clones, about 94% of which appear only once.

The chain has TRBV27 and TRBJ2-1, with D unresolved. This TCR derives from a man in his late teens or twenties in good health. Source material: naive CD8+ T cells sorted from blood. The CDR3 sequence: CASSPSESNEQFF. CDR3 DNA: TGTGCCAGCAGTCCGTCTGAGAGCAATGAGCAGTTCTTC.